Each of the 19 T cell receptor beta chains below was sequenced from the same sample in a study of vaccination and CD4 T cells after COVID-19. Antigens for these TCRs are unknown. At the Johns Hopkins FTIC core, DNA taken from cultured CD4+ T cells was sequenced by way of the Oncomine TCR Beta short-read assay. MiXCR, applied by TCRdb to the PCR reads, yields one record per CDR3 protein. The sample lists around 15,000 distinct CDR3 sequences, 45% to 65% occurring once. Specified treatment: roughly 10-day PBMC culture with coronavirus spike peptide pools or control peptides (ViraFEST assay). Sequenced input: CD4+ T cells from blood, cultured in vitro. These TCRs come from a human donor who had recovered from COVID-19.

V is TRBV20-1 and J is TRBJ2-5, with unresolved D. V was clipped by 0 bases and J by 7 bases, with 18 bases between them. There are 15 residues in the CDR3. In germline, CDR1 is DFQATT, CDR2 SNEGSKA (reference sequence). The CDR3 coding sequence is TGCAGTGCTAGAGATCCCGCCGAGCCCACGGGGACCCAGTACTTC. Translation gives CSARDPAEPTGTQYF.

The chain recombines TRBV5-8 with TRBJ2-5; D may be TRBD2 (5 bases). The germline V gene has CDR1 SGHTS and CDR2 YDEGEE. V was pared by 1 base and J by 4 bases, with 11 bases between. The CDR3 has 14 residues. DNA for the CDR3: TGTGCCAGCAGCTTGACCGGGGTAGTAGAGACCCAGTACTTC. Translation gives CASSLTGVVETQYF. Based on the CDR3 plus reference TRBV5-8 and TRBJ2-5, the full variable domain is EAGVTQSPTHLIKTRGQQATLRCSPISGHTSVYWYQQALGLGLQFLLWYDEGEERNRGNFPPRFSGRQFPNYSSELNVNALELEDSALYLCASSLTGVVETQYFGPGTRLLVL.

This chain links TRBV6-4 with TRBJ1-5, with TRBD1 as a possible D gene (6 bases). Trimming shortened V by 6 bases and J by 0 bases, and 18 bases separated the two germline ends. The CDR3 loop spans 17 amino acids. CDR1 MRHNA and CDR2 SNTAGT come from the germline V gene. CDR3 coding DNA: TGTGCCAGCAGCACCACTGGGGGGCGGGATAGCAATCAGCCCCAGCATTTT. Translating it yields CASSTTGGRDSNQPQHF.

J is TRBJ1-1 and V is TRBV2; 10 bases map to TRBD1. Germline V lookup: CDR1 SNHLY, CDR2 FYNNEI. V was pared by 6 bases and J by 0 bases, with 7 bases of the junction left unmatched. The CDR3 is made up of 16 amino acids. This CDR3 is CASRDETGGVNTEAFF. The CDR3 DNA reads TGTGCCAGCAGAGACGAGACAGGGGGCGTGAACACTGAAGCTTTCTTT.

This clonotype was seen a few times. The rearrangement links TRBV7-8 to TRBJ1-3; D is possibly TRBD1 (6 bases). V was trimmed by 1 base and J by 2 bases, leaving 12 bases between them. The germline V gene has CDR1 SGHVS and CDR2 FQNEAQ. This CDR3 region has 16 residues. CDR3 region: CASSLVGTTTGNTIYF. Written as DNA, the CDR3 is TGTGCCAGCAGCTTAGTTGGGACAACCACTGGAAACACCATATATTTT.

This clonotype was seen a handful of times. V gene TRBV6-1 combines with J gene TRBJ2-1; 9 nucleotides agree with TRBD1. CDR3 length: 15 amino acids. The J segment lost 6 bases and the V segment lost 8 bases, leaving 11 bases of the junction unmatched. Germline V gene sequence: CDR1 MNHNS, CDR2 SASEGT. CDR3 nucleotide sequence: TGTGCCAGCGGGACAGGGATGAGGGGGGTCAATGAGCAGTTCTTC. The encoded protein is CASGTGMRGVNEQFF.

V and J are TRBV6-1 and TRBJ1-2, with 8 nucleotides matching TRBD1. The ends lost 6 bases at V and 6 bases at J; junction bases unmatched: 6. From germline, CDR1 is MNHNS and CDR2 SASEGT. The CDR3 totals 13 residues. The CDR3 coding sequence is TGTGCCAGCAGGCAGGGGGCGCAAGATGGCTACACCTTC. Translating it yields CASRQGAQDGYTF.

This clonotype has only a few counts. The J gene is TRBJ1-1, the V gene TRBV6-1; D call uncertain. Germline V CDR1 and CDR2: MNHNS, SASEGT. The CDR3 has 12 amino acids. Trimming removed 0 bases from V and 4 bases from J, with 3 bases in between. The CDR3 region has the DNA TGTGCCAGCAGTGAAGCTTCCACTGAAGCTTTCTTT. Amino acid sequence: CASSEASTEAFF.

The chain recombines TRBV5-8 with TRBJ1-4, with 7 bases matching TRBD1. The CDR3 covers 14 residues. V shed 4 bases and J 7 bases; nucleotides not matched to a gene: 7. The germline V gene encodes CDR1 SGHTS and CDR2 YDEGEE. The CDR3 DNA follows: TGTGCCAGCAGCCGACAGGGATTTAGTGAAAAACTGTTTTTT. Its protein product is CASSRQGFSEKLFF. The full variable domain, its missing parts supplied by reference TRBV5-8 and TRBJ1-4, is EAGVTQSPTHLIKTRGQQATLRCSPISGHTSVYWYQQALGLGLQFLLWYDEGEERNRGNFPPRFSGRQFPNYSSELNVNALELEDSALYLCASSRQGFSEKLFFGSGTQLSVL.

The genes are TRBV12-3 or TRBV12-4 and TRBJ1-5; D is unresolved. V lost 2 bases to trimming and J lost 5 bases, with 7 bases between them. This CDR3 contains 13 residues. The CDR3 DNA is TGTGCCAGCAGTTTAAGGTCCGATCAGCCCCAGCATTTT. As protein: CASSLRSDQPQHF.

This chain connects TRBV28 to TRBJ2-7, with unresolved D. This CDR3 has 12 amino acids. V lost 2 bases, J lost 3 bases, and 5 bases lay in between. Per the germline V gene, CDR1 is MDHEN and CDR2 is SYDVKM. The CDR3 nucleotides are TGTGCCAGCAGTTTAAGACTCTACGAGCAGTACTTC. It specifies CASSLRLYEQYF. The full variable domain, rest sourced from reference TRBV28 and TRBJ2-7, is DVKVTQSSRYLVKRTGEKVFLECVQDMDHENMFWYRQDPGLGLRLIYFSYDVKMKEKGDIPEGYSVSREKKERFSLILESASTNQTSMYLCASSLRLYEQYFGPGTRLTVT.

The V gene is TRBV6-2 or TRBV6-3, the J gene TRBJ1-1, with a tentative D call TRBD1 (6 bases). CDR3 size: 14 residues. V lost 10 bases to trimming and J lost 2 bases, with 17 bases between them. The germline V gene encodes CDR1 MNHEY and CDR2 SVGEGT. CDR3 coding DNA: TGTGCCATCCGACGGGGGGCGGGAAACACTGAAGCTTTCTTT. It yields the protein CAIRRGAGNTEAFF.

This clonotype was seen only a few times. The chain couples TRBV6-1 to TRBJ1-1, with D possibly TRBD1 on 5 matching bases. There are 12 residues in the CDR3. From germline, CDR1 is MNHNS and CDR2 SASEGT. V gave up 5 bases and J gave up 5 bases, with 9 bases separating them. The CDR3 spells CASSRGWTEAFF. In DNA form, the CDR3 reads TGTGCCAGCAGTCGGGGGTGGACTGAAGCTTTCTTT.

This chain links TRBV12-3 or TRBV12-4 with TRBJ1-5; D uncertain. With 3 bases removed from V and 4 bases from J, the gap between germline ends came to 4 bases. CDR3 length equals 12 residues. In DNA form, the CDR3 reads TGTGCCAGCAGTTTGGGAAATCAGCCCCAGCATTTT. This translates into CASSLGNQPQHF.

The chain has TRBV11-2 and TRBJ1-2; 9 bases are shared with TRBD1. V was pared by 5 bases and J by 2 bases, with 9 bases of the junction left unmatched. The CDR3 runs to 16 residues. Germline V lookup: CDR1 SGHAT, CDR2 FQNNGV. The chain's CDR3 is CASSTEQGARNYGYTF. CDR3 in DNA: TGTGCCAGCAGCACCGAACAGGGGGCAAGGAACTATGGCTACACCTTC. Based on the CDR3 plus reference TRBV11-2 and TRBJ1-2, the full variable domain is EAGVAQSPRYKIIEKRQSVAFWCNPISGHATLYWYQQILGQGPKLLIQFQNNGVVDDSQLPKDRFSAERLKGVDSTLKIQPAKLEDSAVYLCASSTEQGARNYGYTFGSGTRLTVV.

This chain uses TRBV27 with TRBJ2-5; maybe TRBD1 (5 bases). This CDR3 has 16 residues. Germline loops: CDR1 MNHEY, CDR2 SMNVEV (reference sequence). With 2 bases removed from V and 5 bases from J, the gap between germline ends came to 18 bases. Here the CDR3 DNA reads TGTGCCAGCAGTTTAGTTGGGGCGCCTACCAGGGAGACCCAGTACTTC. Translation: CASSLVGAPTRETQYF.

This clonotype appeared once. The rearrangement uses TRBV5-1 and TRBJ1-2; 9 nucleotides agree with TRBD1. The CDR3 covers 16 residues. Unmatched junction bases numbered 8, after V lost 0 bases and J lost 5 bases. The germline V gene encodes CDR1 SGHRS and CDR2 YFSETQ. This CDR3 reads CASSLVTGGPSYGYTF. The CDR3 nucleotides read TGCGCCAGCAGCTTGGTGACAGGGGGGCCGTCTTATGGCTACACCTTC.

V and J are TRBV27 and TRBJ2-7, with 9 bases that match TRBD1. CDR3 length: 16 amino acids. The germline CDR1 and CDR2 sequences are MNHEY and SMNVEV (reference sequence). V was clipped by 7 bases and J by 4 bases; unmatched bases: 14. The CDR3: CASMNTPGTGLYEQYF. The CDR3 nucleotides read TGTGCCAGCATGAACACTCCCGGGACAGGGCTTTACGAGCAGTACTTC.

This clonotype was counted once. V gene TRBV6-5 combines with J gene TRBJ1-3, with 10 bases aligning to TRBD1. Trimming cost V 0 bases and J 3 bases; bases outside gene matches: 8. CDR1 and CDR2 (germline): MNHEY, SVGAGI. The CDR3 extends over 18 amino acids. The CDR3 spells CASSYSPPGTGDGNTIYF. The CDR3 region has the DNA TGTGCCAGCAGTTACTCTCCTCCCGGGACAGGGGATGGAAACACCATATATTTT.